Listed below are T cell receptor beta chains from one sample, sequenced in a study of T-cell reconstitution after alpha-beta-depleted transplantation in children. Using its own MiXCR run on the PCR reads, TCRdb lists one record per CDR3 protein. Altogether fewer than 550,000 distinct CDR3 sequences are present, about a tenth being singletons, with the ten largest covering roughly 5.1%. The material sequenced was PBMCs from the stem cell graft donor, taken from the stem cell graft. The source of these receptors is a human donor who donated a stem cell graft to a child with acute myeloid leukemia. Both conserved end residues are part of each CDR3. The D gene is left open where the match is weak. Part of the rows lack a size; the others show once, few, many or a class for expanded clones.

j_call d_call v_call clone_size cdr3_nt cdr3_aa
TRBJ2-7 NA TRBV5-1 NA TGCGCCAGCAGCGGATCCGGGACAAGGCTTGGCTCCTGGGAGCAGTACTTC CASSGSGTRLGSWEQYF
TRBJ1-5 TRBD1 TRBV6-2/TRBV6-3 NA TGTGCCAGCAGAAGGACAGGGGCCCCCGGTGATCAGCCCCAGCATTTT CASRRTGAPGDQPQHF
TRBJ2-5 TRBD2 TRBV29-1 many TGCAGCGTGCGGGAGGGACAAGAGACCCAGTACTTC CSVREGQETQYF
TRBJ2-6 NA TRBV5-1 NA TGCGCCAGCAGCTTCACAGTCTTTGGGGCCAACGTCCTGACTTTC CASSFTVFGANVLTF
TRBJ1-3 NA TRBV7-2 few TGTGCCAGCAGCGTAGACAGCGCCGACACCATATATTTT CASSVDSADTIYF
TRBJ2-3 NA TRBV9 NA TGTGCCAGCAGCCTGCTTGGGACTAGCACAGATACGCAGTATTTT CASSLLGTSTDTQYF
TRBJ2-2 NA TRBV5-1 many TGCGCCAGCAGGGTAGCGGCGAACACCGGGGAGCTGTTTTTT CASRVAANTGELFF
TRBJ2-7 NA TRBV12-5 NA TGTGCTAGTGGTTTGGGTTCCGGGGTCCTCGAGCAGTACTTC CASGLGSGVLEQYF
TRBJ2-7 TRBD2 TRBV20-1 many TGCAGTGCTAGCGGGAGGGTCCACGAGCAGTACTTC CSASGRVHEQYF
TRBJ2-1 TRBD1 TRBV20-1 few TGCAGTGCCTGGACAGGGTCCTACAATGAGCAGTTCTTC CSAWTGSYNEQFF
TRBJ2-1 TRBD2 TRBV20-1 NA TGCAGTGCTGCAGGCTCTAGCGGGTACAATGAGCAGTTCTTC CSAAGSSGYNEQFF
TRBJ2-1 TRBD2 TRBV11-2 NA TGTGCCAGCAGCTTAGACCGGCTAGCGGGGGGTGCCCAGTTCTTC CASSLDRLAGGAQFF
TRBJ1-5 NA TRBV10-3 many TGTGCCATCAGTGAGGGGAACAATCAGCCCCAGCATTTT CAISEGNNQPQHF
TRBJ2-5 NA TRBV5-1 NA TGCGCCAGCAGCGAGAGGGGATCGGGGCGAGAGACCCAGTACTTC CASSERGSGRETQYF
TRBJ2-7 NA TRBV15 many TGTGCCACCAGCTGGACGAGCTCCTACGAGCAGTACTTC CATSWTSSYEQYF
TRBJ2-3 NA TRBV6-2/TRBV6-3 few TGTGCCAGCAGACTCGGGGGTACGCAGTATTTT CASRLGGTQYF
TRBJ2-7 NA TRBV11-2 few TGTGCCAGCAGCTCAGGGTTGGGAATGTACGAGCAGTACTTC CASSSGLGMYEQYF
TRBJ1-2 NA TRBV20-1 many TGCAGTGCTAGAGATGGGCAACGCGTCTATGGCTACACCTTC CSARDGQRVYGYTF
TRBJ1-5 NA TRBV20-1 NA TGCAGTGCCGAGGGACGGCACAATCAGCCCCAGCATTTT CSAEGRHNQPQHF
TRBJ2-1 NA TRBV20-1 NA TGCAGTGCTGAAACGGTTAGCTCCTACAATGAGCAGTTCTTC CSAETVSSYNEQFF
TRBJ2-4 NA TRBV2 few TGTGCCGTACAGGGTTTAGCCAAAAACATTCAGTACTTC CAVQGLAKNIQYF
TRBJ2-1 TRBD1 TRBV20-1 many TGCAGTGCGATCTGGACAGGGAACAATGAGCAGTTCTTC CSAIWTGNNEQFF
TRBJ2-7 NA TRBV29-1 few TGCAGCGTTGTCTATTTCGGGGCCGAGCAGTACTTC CSVVYFGAEQYF
TRBJ1-1 NA TRBV5-8 NA TGTGCCAGCAGCTTGGGGCTGGGGATCCCGGCTTTCTTT CASSLGLGIPAFF
TRBJ1-5 NA TRBV5-5 few TGTGCCAGCGGCTGGGAGACAGAGCAGCCCCAGCATTTT CASGWETEQPQHF
TRBJ2-5 NA TRBV29-1 many TGCAGCGTCGAGACAGGCAGAGAGACCCAGTACTTC CSVETGRETQYF
TRBJ1-5 TRBD1 TRBV30 NA TGTGCCTGGAGTGTACTTGGAACCGGGACAGGGGGAAAGACCCAGCATTTT CAWSVLGTGTGGKTQHF
TRBJ1-4 TRBD1 TRBV20-1 many TGCAGTGCTAGGGGACAGGGGACTAATGAAAAACTGTTTTTT CSARGQGTNEKLFF
TRBJ2-5 NA TRBV5-6 NA TGTGCCAGCAGCTGGGAGAGGGGGGCCTTGGTTTCGGAGACCCAGTACTTC CASSWERGALVSETQYF
TRBJ1-5 NA TRBV5-6 NA TGTGCCAGCAGCTTGGGGCAGGCTCAGCCCCAGCATTTT CASSLGQAQPQHF
TRBJ2-3 NA TRBV7-2 NA TGTGCCAGCAGCTTAGGATGGGGGACAGATACGCAGTATTTT CASSLGWGTDTQYF
TRBJ2-7 NA TRBV5-1 NA TGCGCCAGCAGCTTGAATACGGGCGCGGACTCCTACCAGCAGTACTTC CASSLNTGADSYQQYF
TRBJ1-5 TRBD1 TRBV6-2/TRBV6-3 once TGTGCCAGCAGTAACAGACAGGGGGGCCCCAATCAGCCCCAGCATTTT CASSNRQGGPNQPQHF
TRBJ2-1 NA TRBV5-1 NA TGCGCCAGCAGCTTGGCGGCGGGAAGAGTTGAGCAGTTCTTC CASSLAAGRVEQFF
TRBJ1-5 NA TRBV20-1 few TGCAGTGCTAGAGGGCAGGGGCAAATTAGCAATCAGCCCCAGCATTTT CSARGQGQISNQPQHF
TRBJ2-3 NA TRBV19 NA TGTGCCAGTAGTACCCTCGCCGGGGAGGGCACAGATACGCAGTATTTT CASSTLAGEGTDTQYF
TRBJ2-7 TRBD2 TRBV7-6 many TGTGCCAGCAGCTCACTAGCGGGAGGGAGCGAGCAGTACTTC CASSSLAGGSEQYF
TRBJ1-6 NA TRBV20-1 NA TGCAGTGCTACGGCTGGGGACGGATCACCCCTCCACTTT CSATAGDGSPLHF
TRBJ1-5 TRBD1 TRBV12-3/TRBV12-4 many TGTGCCAGCAGTTTATGGACAGGGGGCAATCAGCCCCAGCATTTT CASSLWTGGNQPQHF
TRBJ2-1 TRBD1 TRBV29-1 many TGCAGCGTTGAGGACAGGAGCTCCTACAATGAGCAGTTCTTC CSVEDRSSYNEQFF